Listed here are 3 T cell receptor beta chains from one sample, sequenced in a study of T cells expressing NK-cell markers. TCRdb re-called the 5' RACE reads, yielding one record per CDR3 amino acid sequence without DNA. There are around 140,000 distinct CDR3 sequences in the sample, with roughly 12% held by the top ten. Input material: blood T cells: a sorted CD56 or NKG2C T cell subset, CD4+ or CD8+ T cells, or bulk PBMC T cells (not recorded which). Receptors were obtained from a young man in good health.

The CDR3 sequence is CSEDRGHFFTHEQFF. The J gene is TRBJ2-1, the V gene TRBV29-1; TCRdb's D gene call, TRBD1, goes unchecked for lack of DNA. Germline CDR1 SQVTM, CDR2 ANQGSEA. The CDR3 loop spans 15 amino acids.

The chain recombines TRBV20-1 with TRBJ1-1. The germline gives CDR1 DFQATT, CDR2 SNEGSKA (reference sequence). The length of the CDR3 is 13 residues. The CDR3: CSASFMAGSGAFF.

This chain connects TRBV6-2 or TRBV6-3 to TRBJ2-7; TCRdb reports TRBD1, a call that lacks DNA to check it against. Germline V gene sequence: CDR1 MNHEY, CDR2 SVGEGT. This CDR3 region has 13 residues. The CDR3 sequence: CASSYTRDYEQYF.